Included here is one TCR beta chain sequence, with context. The data belong to a study of blood T cell repertoires in COVID-19. At the level of the study: Sites across the United States, Italy and Spain contributed samples from acute and convalescent COVID-19. From T cells, B-cell-depleted T cells, or PBMCs came the material, which was cDNA or gDNA.

This CDR3 contains 16 residues. Germline trimming cut 0 bases from V and 2 bases from J; bases unmatched to any gene: 4. Germline CDR1 is SGHRS and CDR2 is YFSETQ. In the source study's methods: For nucleated cells, counts were estimated from reference gene primer amplification. Clones were sequenced by immunoSEQ multiplex PCR, and TCRdb holds only the in-frame ones, with some missing. D and trimming come from the DNA, and the V and J calls and clone size come from that table. The sample consists of about 170,000 clones, around 82% of them appearing once. The specimen was peripheral blood. This sequence was found in a woman aged 70 to 79 who had recovered from COVID-19. The chain employs TRBV5-1 and TRBJ2-5; 10 bases are shared with TRBD2. The CDR3 DNA sequence: TGCGCCAGCAGCTTGGGAGGACTAGCGGCGCAAGAGACCCAGTACTTC. Translating it yields CASSLGGLAAQETQYF.